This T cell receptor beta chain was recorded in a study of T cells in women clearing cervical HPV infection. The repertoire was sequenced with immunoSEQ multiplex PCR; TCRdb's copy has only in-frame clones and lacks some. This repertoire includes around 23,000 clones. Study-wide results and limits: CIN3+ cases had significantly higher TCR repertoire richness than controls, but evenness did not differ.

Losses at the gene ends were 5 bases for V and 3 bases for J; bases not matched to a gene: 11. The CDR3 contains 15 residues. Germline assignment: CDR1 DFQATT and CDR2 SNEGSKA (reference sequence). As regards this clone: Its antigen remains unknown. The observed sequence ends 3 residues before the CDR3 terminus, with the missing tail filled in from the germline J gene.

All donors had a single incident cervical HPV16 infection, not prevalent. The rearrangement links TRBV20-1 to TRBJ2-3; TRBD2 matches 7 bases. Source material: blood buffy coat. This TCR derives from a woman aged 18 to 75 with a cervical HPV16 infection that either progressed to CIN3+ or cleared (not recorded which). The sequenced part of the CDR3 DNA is TGCAGTGCTGAAATATCCCCTAGCGGTACAGATACG. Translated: CSAEISPSGTDT. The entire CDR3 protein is CSAEISPSGTDTQYF.